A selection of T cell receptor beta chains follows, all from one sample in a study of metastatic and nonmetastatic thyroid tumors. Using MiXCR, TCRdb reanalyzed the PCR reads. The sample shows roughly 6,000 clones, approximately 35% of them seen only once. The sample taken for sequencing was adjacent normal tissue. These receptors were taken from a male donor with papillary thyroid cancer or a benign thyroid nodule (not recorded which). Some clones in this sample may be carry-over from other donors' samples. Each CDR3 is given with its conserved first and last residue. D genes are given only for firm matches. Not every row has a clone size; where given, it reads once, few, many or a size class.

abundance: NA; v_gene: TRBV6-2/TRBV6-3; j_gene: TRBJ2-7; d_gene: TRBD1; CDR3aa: CASRFTTGSSYEQYF; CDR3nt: TGTGCCAGCAGATTCACGACAGGGAGCTCCTACGAGCAGTACTTC
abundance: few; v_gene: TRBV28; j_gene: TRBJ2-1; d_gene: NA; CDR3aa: CASTRWGRGGNEQFF; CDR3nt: TGTGCCAGCACCCGCTGGGGCAGGGGTGGCAATGAGCAGTTCTTC
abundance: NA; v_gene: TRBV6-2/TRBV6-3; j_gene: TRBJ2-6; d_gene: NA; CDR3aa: CASSYSFPGLSNSGANVLTF; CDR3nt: TGTGCCAGCAGTTACTCGTTTCCCGGACTCTCCAACTCTGGGGCCAACGTCCTGACTTTC
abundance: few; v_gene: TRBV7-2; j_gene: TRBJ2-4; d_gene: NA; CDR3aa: CASSDWKNIQYF; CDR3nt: TGTGCCAGCTCGGACTGGAAAAACATTCAGTACTTC
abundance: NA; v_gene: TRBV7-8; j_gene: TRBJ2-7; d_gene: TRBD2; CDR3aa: CASSDVAGDVYEQYF; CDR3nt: TGTGCCAGCAGCGACGTAGCGGGAGACGTCTACGAGCAGTACTTC
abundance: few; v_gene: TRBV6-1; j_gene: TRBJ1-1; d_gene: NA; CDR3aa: CASQDGLNTEAFF; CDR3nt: TGTGCCAGCCAGGACGGACTGAACACTGAAGCTTTCTTT
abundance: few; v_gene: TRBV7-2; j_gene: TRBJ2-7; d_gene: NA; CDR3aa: CASSLDAHEQYF; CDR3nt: TGTGCCAGCAGCTTAGACGCCCACGAGCAGTACTTC
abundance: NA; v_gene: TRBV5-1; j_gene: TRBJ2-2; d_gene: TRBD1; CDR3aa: CASSSGQGAPTGELFF; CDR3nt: TGCGCCAGCAGCTCGGGACAGGGGGCGCCAACCGGGGAGCTGTTTTTT
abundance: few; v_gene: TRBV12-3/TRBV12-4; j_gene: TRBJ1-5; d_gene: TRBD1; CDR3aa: CASIYRGNQPQHF; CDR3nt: TGTGCCAGCATTTACAGGGGGAATCAGCCCCAGCATTTT
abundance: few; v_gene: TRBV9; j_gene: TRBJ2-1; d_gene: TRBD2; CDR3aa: CASSSRTSEIRNEQFF; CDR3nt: TGTGCCAGCAGCTCTCGGACTAGCGAGATTCGCAATGAGCAGTTCTTC
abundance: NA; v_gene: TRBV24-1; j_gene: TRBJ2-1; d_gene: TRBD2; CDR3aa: CATSDTRLAGIYNEQFF; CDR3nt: TGTGCCACCAGTGATACCCGACTAGCGGGGATATACAATGAGCAGTTCTTC
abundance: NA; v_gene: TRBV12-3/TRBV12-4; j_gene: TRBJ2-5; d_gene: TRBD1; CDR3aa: CASSSHNRGQETQYF; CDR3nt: TGTGCCAGCAGTTCTCACAACAGGGGTCAAGAGACCCAGTACTTC
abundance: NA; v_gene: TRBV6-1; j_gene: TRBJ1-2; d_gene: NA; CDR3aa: CASGDRSPRWFGGYTF; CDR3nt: TGTGCCAGCGGAGACAGGAGCCCGCGGTGGTTTGGTGGCTACACCTTC
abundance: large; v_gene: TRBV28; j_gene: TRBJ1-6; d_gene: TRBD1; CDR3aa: CASSSPTGSYSPLHF; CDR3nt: TGTGCCAGCAGTTCTCCGACAGGGAGTTATTCACCCCTCCACTTT
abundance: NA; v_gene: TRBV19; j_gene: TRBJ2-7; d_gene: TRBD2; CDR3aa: CASSLLAGGPGEQYF; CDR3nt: TGTGCCAGTAGTCTACTAGCGGGAGGGCCTGGAGAGCAGTACTTC
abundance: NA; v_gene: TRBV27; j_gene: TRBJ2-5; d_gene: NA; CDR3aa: CASSLLPVTMYQETQYF; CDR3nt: TGTGCCAGCAGTTTACTTCCAGTGACGATGTACCAAGAGACCCAGTACTTC
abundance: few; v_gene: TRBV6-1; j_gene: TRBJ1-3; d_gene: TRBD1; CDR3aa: CASRQGAGNTIYF; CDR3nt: TGTGCCAGCAGACAGGGGGCTGGAAACACCATATATTTT
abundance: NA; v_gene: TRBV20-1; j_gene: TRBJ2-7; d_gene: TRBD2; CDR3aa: CSARDPVAGHLYEQYF; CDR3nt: TGCAGTGCTAGAGATCCAGTAGCGGGTCATCTCTACGAGCAGTACTTC
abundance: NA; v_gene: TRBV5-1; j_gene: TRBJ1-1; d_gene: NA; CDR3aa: CASSKGPGLNTEAFF; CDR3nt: TGCGCCAGCAGCAAAGGTCCGGGGCTGAACACTGAAGCTTTCTTT
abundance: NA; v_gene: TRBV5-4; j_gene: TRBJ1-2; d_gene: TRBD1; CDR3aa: CASSFEQGNGYTF; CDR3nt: TGTGCCAGCAGCTTCGAACAGGGGAATGGCTACACCTTC
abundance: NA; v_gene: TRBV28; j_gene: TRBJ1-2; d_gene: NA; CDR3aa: CASSLYSADRRGYTF; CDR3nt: TGTGCCAGCAGTTTATACAGCGCAGACCGGCGTGGCTACACCTTC
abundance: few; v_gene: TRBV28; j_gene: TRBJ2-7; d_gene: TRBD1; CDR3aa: CASRRDRAANEQYF; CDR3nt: TGTGCCAGCCGGAGGGACAGGGCTGCCAACGAGCAGTACTTC
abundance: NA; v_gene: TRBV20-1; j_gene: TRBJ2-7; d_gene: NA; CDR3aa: CSGRGGTYEQYF; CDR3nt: TGCAGTGGCAGGGGTGGGACCTACGAGCAGTACTTC
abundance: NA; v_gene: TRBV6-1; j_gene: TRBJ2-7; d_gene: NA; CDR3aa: CASSRQVGYEQYF; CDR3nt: TGTGCCAGCAGTCGACAGGTCGGCTACGAGCAGTACTTC
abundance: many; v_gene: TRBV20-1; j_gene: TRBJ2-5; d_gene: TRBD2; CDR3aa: CSAPGTSVGQETQYF; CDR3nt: TGCAGTGCTCCCGGGACTAGCGTAGGCCAAGAGACCCAGTACTTC
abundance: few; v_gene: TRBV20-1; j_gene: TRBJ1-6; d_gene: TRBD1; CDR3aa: CSARGGTEVISPLHF; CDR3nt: TGCAGTGCTCGGGGAGGGACAGAGGTTATTTCACCCCTCCACTTT
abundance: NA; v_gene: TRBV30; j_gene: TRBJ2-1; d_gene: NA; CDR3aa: CAWSGPTSYNEQFF; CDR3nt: TGTGCCTGGAGTGGCCCAACCAGTTACAATGAGCAGTTCTTC
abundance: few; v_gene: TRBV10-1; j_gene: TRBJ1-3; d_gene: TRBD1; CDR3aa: CASKREGQGASGNTIYF; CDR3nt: TGCGCCAGCAAGAGGGAAGGACAGGGGGCGTCCGGAAACACCATATATTTT
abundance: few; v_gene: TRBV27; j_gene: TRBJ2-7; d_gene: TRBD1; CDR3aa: CASSSGGPSYEQYF; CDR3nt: TGTGCCAGCAGTTCAGGGGGACCCTCCTACGAGCAGTACTTC
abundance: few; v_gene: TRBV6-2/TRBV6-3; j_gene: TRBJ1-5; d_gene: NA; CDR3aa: CASSYGLGGQPQHF; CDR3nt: TGTGCCAGCAGTTACGGACTAGGGGGGCAGCCCCAGCATTTT
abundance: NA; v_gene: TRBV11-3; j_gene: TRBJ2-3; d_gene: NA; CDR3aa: CASSLTFGRTDTQYF; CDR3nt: TGTGCCAGCAGCTTAACTTTCGGGAGAACGGATACGCAGTATTTT
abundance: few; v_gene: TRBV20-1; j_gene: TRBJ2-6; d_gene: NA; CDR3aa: CSARPFSDSGANVLTF; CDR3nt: TGCAGTGCTAGACCCTTCTCAGACTCTGGGGCCAACGTCCTGACTTTC
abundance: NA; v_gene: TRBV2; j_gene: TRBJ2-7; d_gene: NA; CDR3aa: CASRGMGGHSGSEQYF; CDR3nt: TGTGCCAGCAGAGGCATGGGGGGACATAGTGGCTCAGAGCAGTACTTC
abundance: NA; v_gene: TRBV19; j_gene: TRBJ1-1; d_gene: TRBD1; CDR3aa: CASKTGSFGTEAFF; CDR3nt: TGTGCCAGTAAGACAGGGAGTTTCGGGACTGAAGCTTTCTTT